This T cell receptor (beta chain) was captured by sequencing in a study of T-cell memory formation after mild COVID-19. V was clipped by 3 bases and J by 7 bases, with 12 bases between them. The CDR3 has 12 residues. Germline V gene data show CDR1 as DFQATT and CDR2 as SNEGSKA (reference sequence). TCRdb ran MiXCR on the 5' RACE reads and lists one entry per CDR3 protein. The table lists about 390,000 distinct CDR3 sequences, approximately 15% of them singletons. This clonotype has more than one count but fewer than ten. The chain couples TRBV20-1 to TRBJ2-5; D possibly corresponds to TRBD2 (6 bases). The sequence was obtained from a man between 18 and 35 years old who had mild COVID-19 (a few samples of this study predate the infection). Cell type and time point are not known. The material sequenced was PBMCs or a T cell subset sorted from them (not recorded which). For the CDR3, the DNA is TGCAGTGCTAGGGTTAGCGGAGGGACCCAGTACTTC. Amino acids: CSARVSGGTQYF.